The present T cell receptor (beta chain) was sequenced within a study of shared clonotypes between healthy human individuals. For the study at large: Sampling drew on donors who were a couple of women and three men aged 18 to 49. Plates per donor: three CD4 naive, three CD4 memory, two CD8 naive, one CD8 memory. Study-wide findings and caveats: Lower generation probabilities were found for non-shared clonotypes than for those shared by all four donors.

Details on this clone: The antigen is undetermined. The sample carries other DNA sequences with the same CDR3.

The CDR3 loop spans 14 amino acids. Trimming pared 0 bases from V and 5 bases from J, leaving 7 bases between. Germline values: CDR1 SGHNT, CDR2 YENEEA. Generated by immunoSEQ multiplex PCR, the TCRdb table keeps only in-frame clones and is missing some. Here the sample spans a few million clones, 85% to 95% being singletons. V gene TRBV11-3 combines with J gene TRBJ2-2; D is perhaps TRBD2 (5 bases). What was sequenced was naive CD4+ T cells sorted from blood. Documented subset: CD45RA+ positively selected. This sequence originates from a man aged 18-30 years in good health. The CDR3 DNA sequence: TGTGCCAGCAGCTTAGACGGGGATACCGGGGAGCTGTTTTTT. Translated, it gives CASSLDGDTGELFF.